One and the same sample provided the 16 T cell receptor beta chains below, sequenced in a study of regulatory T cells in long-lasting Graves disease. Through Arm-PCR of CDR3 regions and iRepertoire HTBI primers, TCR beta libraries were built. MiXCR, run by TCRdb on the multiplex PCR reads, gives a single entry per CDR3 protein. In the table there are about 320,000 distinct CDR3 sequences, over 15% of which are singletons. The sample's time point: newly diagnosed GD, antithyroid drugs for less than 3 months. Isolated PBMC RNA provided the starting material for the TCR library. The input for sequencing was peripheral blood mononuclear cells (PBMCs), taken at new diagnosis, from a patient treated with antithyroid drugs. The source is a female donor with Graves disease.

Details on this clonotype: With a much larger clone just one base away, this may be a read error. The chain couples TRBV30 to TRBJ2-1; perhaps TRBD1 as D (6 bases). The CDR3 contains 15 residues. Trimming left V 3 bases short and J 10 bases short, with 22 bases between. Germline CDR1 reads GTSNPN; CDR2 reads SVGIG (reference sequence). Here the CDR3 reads CAWRPSRGRTDEQFF. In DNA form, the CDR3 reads TGTGCCTGGAGACCAAGCAGGGGAAGGACAGACGAGCAGTTCTTC. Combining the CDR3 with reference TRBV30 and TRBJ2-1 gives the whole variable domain SQTIHQWPATLVQPVGSPLSLECTVEGTSNPNLYWYRQAAGRGLQLLFYSVGIGQISSEVPQNLSASRPQDRQFILSSKKLLLSDSGFYLCAWRPSRGRTDEQFFGPGTRLTVL.

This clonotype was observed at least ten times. CDR3 region: CSALGPHHTGELFF. The DNA of the CDR3 is TGCAGTGCCCTGGGACCTCACCACACCGGGGAGCTGTTTTTT. V gene TRBV20-1 combines with J gene TRBJ2-2; D may correspond to TRBD1 or TRBD2 (5 bases each). Germline values: CDR1 DFQATT, CDR2 SNEGSKA (reference sequence). Trimming shortened V by 6 bases and J by 3 bases, and 14 bases separated the two germline ends. This CDR3 spans 14 amino acids.

In DNA form, the CDR3 reads TGCAGTGCTAGAGATCTAAGTGGGAGGGCCATCTACGAGCAGTACTTC. Translating gives CSARDLSGRAIYEQYF. The V call is TRBV20-1, the J call TRBJ2-7; 7 nucleotides match TRBD2. Germline assignment: CDR1 DFQATT and CDR2 SNEGSKA (reference sequence). The CDR3 runs to 16 residues. After removal of 0 bases from V and 3 bases from J, the junction contained 11 bases not matched to a gene.

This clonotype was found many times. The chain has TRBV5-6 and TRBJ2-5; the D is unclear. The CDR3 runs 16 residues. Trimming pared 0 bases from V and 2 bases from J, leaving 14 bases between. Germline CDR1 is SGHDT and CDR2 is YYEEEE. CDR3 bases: TGTGCCAGCAGCTTGGAATCCCCCCACCCGCAAGAGACCCAGTACTTC. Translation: CASSLESPHPQETQYF.

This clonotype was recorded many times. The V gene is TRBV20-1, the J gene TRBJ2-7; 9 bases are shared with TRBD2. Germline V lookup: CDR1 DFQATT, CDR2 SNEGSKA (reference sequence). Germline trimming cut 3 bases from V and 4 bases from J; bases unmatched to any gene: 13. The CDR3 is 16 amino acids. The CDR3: CSASDSLAGKGYEQYF. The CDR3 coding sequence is TGCAGTGCTAGCGACTCCCTAGCGGGAAAGGGGTACGAGCAGTACTTC.

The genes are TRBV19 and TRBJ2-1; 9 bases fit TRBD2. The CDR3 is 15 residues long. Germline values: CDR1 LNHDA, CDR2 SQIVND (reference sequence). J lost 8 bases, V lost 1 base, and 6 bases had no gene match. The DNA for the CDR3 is TGTGCCAGTAGTATAGGGCGGGAGGGCCTGGATGAGCAGTTCTTC. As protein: CASSIGREGLDEQFF.

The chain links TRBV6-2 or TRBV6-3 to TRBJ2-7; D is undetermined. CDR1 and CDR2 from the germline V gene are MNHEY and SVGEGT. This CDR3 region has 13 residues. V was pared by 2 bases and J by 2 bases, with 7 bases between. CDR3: CASSYDIAYEQYF. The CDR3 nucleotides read TGTGCCAGCAGTTACGACATTGCCTACGAGCAGTACTTC.

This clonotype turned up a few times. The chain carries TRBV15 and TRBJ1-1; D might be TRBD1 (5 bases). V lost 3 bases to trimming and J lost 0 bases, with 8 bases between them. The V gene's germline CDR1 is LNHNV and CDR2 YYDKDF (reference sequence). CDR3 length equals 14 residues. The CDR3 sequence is CATSRNRLNTEAFF. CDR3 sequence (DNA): TGTGCCACCAGCAGGAACAGGCTGAACACTGAAGCTTTCTTT.

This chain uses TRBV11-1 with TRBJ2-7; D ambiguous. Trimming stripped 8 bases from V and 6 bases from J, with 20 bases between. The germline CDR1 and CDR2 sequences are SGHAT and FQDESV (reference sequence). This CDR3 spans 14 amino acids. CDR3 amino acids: CASSYGLGNVEQYF. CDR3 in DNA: TGTGCCAGCTCCTATGGCCTTGGGAACGTCGAGCAGTACTTC.

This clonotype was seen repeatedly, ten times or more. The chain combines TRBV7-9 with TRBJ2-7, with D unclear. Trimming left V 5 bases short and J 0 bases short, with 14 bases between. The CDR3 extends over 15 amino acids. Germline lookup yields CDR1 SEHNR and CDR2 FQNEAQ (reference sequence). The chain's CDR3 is CASSPRAELSYEQYF. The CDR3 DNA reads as TGTGCCAGCAGCCCTCGGGCCGAACTCTCCTACGAGCAGTACTTC.

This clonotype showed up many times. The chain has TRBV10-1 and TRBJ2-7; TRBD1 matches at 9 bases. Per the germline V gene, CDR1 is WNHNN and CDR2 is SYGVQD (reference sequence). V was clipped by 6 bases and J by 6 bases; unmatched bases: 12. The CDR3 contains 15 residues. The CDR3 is CASSSGGTGGSEQYF. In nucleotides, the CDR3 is TGCGCCAGCAGCTCGGGCGGAACAGGGGGCTCCGAGCAGTACTTC.

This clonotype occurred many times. The CDR3 here is CASSLELAQEQFF. CDR3 DNA sequence: TGTGCCAGCAGCTTAGAGCTAGCCCAGGAGCAGTTCTTC. The chain recombines TRBV11-2 with TRBJ2-1; TRBD2 is a possible D gene (5 bases). The germline CDR1 and CDR2 sequences are SGHAT and FQNNGV. Trimming shortened V by 0 bases and J by 10 bases, and 10 bases separated the two germline ends. The CDR3 is made up of 13 amino acids.

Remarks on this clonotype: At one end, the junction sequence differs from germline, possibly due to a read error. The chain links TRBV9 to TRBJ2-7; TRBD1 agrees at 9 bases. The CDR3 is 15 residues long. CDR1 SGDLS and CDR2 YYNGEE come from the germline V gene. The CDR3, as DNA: TGTGCCAGCAGCGCGACAGGGGAAGGACAGGGGACGTGGCACTTC. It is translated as CASSATGEGQGTWHF.

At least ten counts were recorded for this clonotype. The CDR3 sequence: CASSPGTGRSEAFF. In DNA, the CDR3 is TGTGCCAGTAGTCCCGGGACAGGGAGATCGGAAGCTTTCTTT. J is TRBJ1-1 and V is TRBV19; TRBD1 matches at 9 bases. From germline, CDR1 is LNHDA and CDR2 SQIVND (reference sequence). The CDR3 covers 14 residues. V was pared by 5 bases and J by 8 bases, with 9 bases of the junction left unmatched.

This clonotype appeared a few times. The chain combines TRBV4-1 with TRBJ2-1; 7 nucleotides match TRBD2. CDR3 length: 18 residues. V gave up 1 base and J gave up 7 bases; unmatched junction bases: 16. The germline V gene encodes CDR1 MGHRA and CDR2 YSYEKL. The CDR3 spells CASSQGEEGAGAWNEQFF. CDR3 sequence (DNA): TGCGCCAGCAGCCAAGGGGAGGAGGGTGCGGGAGCCTGGAATGAGCAGTTCTTC.

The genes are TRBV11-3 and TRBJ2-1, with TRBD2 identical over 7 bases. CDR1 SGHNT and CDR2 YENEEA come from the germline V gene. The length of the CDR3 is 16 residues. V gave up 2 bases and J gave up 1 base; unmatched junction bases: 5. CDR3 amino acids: CASSLIASGSYNEQFF. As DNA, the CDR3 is TGTGCCAGCAGCTTAATAGCTAGCGGTTCCTACAATGAGCAGTTCTTC.